The present T cell receptor beta chain was sequenced within a study of shared clonotypes between healthy human individuals. Libraries were prepared by immunoSEQ multiplex PCR; TCRdb keeps only in-frame clonotypes and omits some of them. Found here are fewer than 1.6 million clones, approximately 98.5% of them singletons; the top ten hold approximately 0.4%. Recent acute infections and vaccinations were absent in the healthy HIV-negative adult donors. Material for sequencing was naive CD4+ T cells sorted from blood. Noted subset: CD45RA+ positively selected. This sequence was found in a man aged 25-40 years in good health.

This CDR3 is CASSYGVGANSYEQYF. The CDR3 coding sequence is TGTGCCAGCAGTTACGGGGTAGGGGCGAACTCCTACGAGCAGTACTTC. This chain uses TRBV6-5 with TRBJ2-7; tentatively, D is TRBD1 (5 bases). The germline V gene has CDR1 MNHEY and CDR2 SVGAGI. The CDR3 runs 16 residues. V was clipped by 2 bases and J by 0 bases, with 14 bases between them.